This T cell receptor beta chain originates from a study of T cell responses to AZD1222 COVID-19 vaccine. Study observations and caveats: Nearly half of spike-specific TCRs reportedly target variant regions that are unmutated in the B.1.351 and B.1.1.7 variants. Receipt of two AZD1222 doses was followed by a rise in Spike-specific TCR breadth and depth. After the peak T cell response, and only then, were repertoires sampled. Recipients of AZD1222 seropositive at baseline numbered only five or six.

Repertoires were generated with immunoSEQ multiplex PCR, while TCRdb's copy carries only in-frame clones and drops some. The sample has 95,000 to 150,000 clones; about 91% are singletons. Comments on this clone: Its antigen is still unknown.

Germline CDR1 is MNHEY and CDR2 is SVGAGI. V was clipped by 8 bases and J by 6 bases, with 17 bases between them. The CDR3 totals 15 residues. The rearrangement joins TRBV6-5 to TRBJ1-6; D may be TRBD1 (6 bases). The sequencing used peripheral blood, collected on day 0 of AZD1222 vaccination. This TCR derives from an adult in good health. CDR3 bases: TGTGCCAGCTACAAGGGGGGAGGGAGTAATTCACCCCTCCACTTT. Encoded protein: CASYKGGGSNSPLHF.